This T cell receptor beta chain was observed in a study of shared clonotypes between healthy human individuals. Across the study: Researchers drew samples from two women and a few men aged 18 to 49.

The CD4+ fraction was divided into a CD45RA+ naive subset and a CD45RA-negative memory subset. TCRdb keeps only in-frame clones here, not all; method: immunoSEQ multiplex PCR. The table lists approximately 2,300,000 clones, approximately 90% of them singletons. The V segment lost 4 bases and the J segment 4 bases; nucleotides outside the gene matches: 7. Germline CDR1 is LGHNA and CDR2 is YSLEER. CDR3 length: 15 amino acids. The sample was naive CD4+ T cells from PBMCs. Subset reported: CD45RA+ positively selected. The rearrangement uses TRBV4-3 and TRBJ1-2, with 9 positions matching TRBD1. This TCR was recovered from a man between 18 and 35 years old in good health. Some clones in this sample may be carry-over from other donors' samples. The CDR3 region has the DNA TGCGCCAGCAGCCCGGGACAGGGCAGAGGCTATGGCTACACCTTC. Translated, it gives CASSPGQGRGYGYTF.